Each of the 23 T cell receptor beta chains below was sequenced from the same sample in a study of radiation and T cells in renal cell carcinoma. Measured with immunoSEQ multiplex PCR; TCRdb has only the in-frame clones, and not every one. This sample has around 140,000 clones, with 80% to 90% found just once. Time point meaning: blood 4 weeks post-SBRT, at nephrectomy. Documented treatment: 15 Gy SBRT to primary tumor, nephrectomy 4 weeks later. The starting material was blood, obtained from a patient whose treatment included radiotherapy and nephrectomy. These receptors were obtained from a woman in her fifties or sixties with renal cell carcinoma.

This sequence joins TRBV29-1 and TRBJ2-2; D ambiguous. This CDR3 region has 14 residues. The V end lost 4 bases, the J end lost 2 bases, and 11 bases lay between the germline ends. Germline V gene data show CDR1 as SQVTM and CDR2 as ANQGSEA. CDR3 bases: TGCAGCGTTGTCTATAGATCCAACACCGGGGAGCTGTTTTTT. This codes for CSVVYRSNTGELFF.

V is TRBV7-6 and J is TRBJ1-5, with D tentatively TRBD1 (6 bases). Per germline, CDR1 SGHVS and CDR2 FNYEAQ. The CDR3 contains 18 residues. V was pared by 4 bases and J by 6 bases, with 25 bases between. This chain's CDR3 is CASSSGTEFGGVGQPQHF. The CDR3, as DNA: TGTGCCAGCAGCTCTGGTACAGAATTCGGGGGCGTTGGTCAGCCCCAGCATTTT.

The V gene is TRBV7-9, the J gene TRBJ1-1, with a weak D call TRBD1 (6 bases). The CDR3 contains 15 residues. The V end was cut by 1 base, the J end by 5 bases, with 14 bases between. CDR1 is SEHNR, CDR2 FQNEAQ, per germline (reference sequence). The CDR3 DNA is TGTGCCAGCAGCTTAGACCAGACAGGTTGGACTGAAGCTTTCTTT. Translated, it gives CASSLDQTGWTEAFF.

Of note for this clone: Germline is not matched at one junction end, which may reflect a read error. The chain uses TRBV7-8 and TRBJ2-3; 14 nucleotides agree with TRBD2. The CDR3 totals 18 residues. Germline V gene sequence: CDR1 SGHVS, CDR2 FQNEAQ. The CDR3 DNA is TGTGCCAGCTGCTTCGGGACTAGCGGGAGTTCTGGCACAGATACGCAGTATTTT. This translates into CASCFGTSGSSGTDTQYF.

The CDR3 region has the DNA TGTGCCAGCAGTGAATTGACTAGCGGGAGCTCCTACAATGAGCAGTTCTTC. Translation gives CASSELTSGSSYNEQFF. This chain connects TRBV6-1 to TRBJ2-1, with 12 bases fitting TRBD2. V dropped 2 bases and J dropped 0; count of bases not matched to a gene: 2. From germline, CDR1 is MNHNS and CDR2 SASEGT. This CDR3 has 17 amino acids.

This clone showed up just once. This sequence joins TRBV4-3 and TRBJ2-1, with 10 bases aligning to TRBD2. Germline V gives CDR1 LGHNA, CDR2 YSLEER. The CDR3 extends over 17 amino acids. V was pared by 4 bases and J by 4 bases, with 10 bases of the junction left unmatched. This CDR3 reads CASSLIKQRGGYNEQFF. The CDR3 DNA is TGCGCCAGCAGCCTCATAAAACAGCGGGGGGGGTACAATGAGCAGTTCTTC.

V gene TRBV20-1 combines with J gene TRBJ1-5; 7 bases are shared with TRBD1. Germline loops: CDR1 DFQATT, CDR2 SNEGSKA (reference sequence). This CDR3 has 10 amino acids. After removal of 5 bases from V and 10 bases from J, the junction contained 2 bases not matched to a gene. For the CDR3, the DNA is TGCAGTGCTGCAGGGGGACCCCAGCATTTT. Translated: CSAAGGPQHF.

The V call is TRBV5-1, the J call TRBJ2-5; TRBD1 aligns across 9 bases. The CDR3 contains 15 residues. V shed 6 bases, J shed 5 bases, and the junction held 11 bases outside the gene matches. Germline V gives CDR1 SGHRS, CDR2 YFSETQ. The CDR3 region has the DNA TGCGCCAGCAATAGGGGACAGGGCCCCAGGGAGACCCAGTACTTC. It is translated as CASNRGQGPRETQYF. Looking up the rest from reference TRBV5-1 and TRBJ2-5 gives the full variable domain: KAGVTQTPRYLIKTRGQQVTLSCSPISGHRSVSWYQQTPGQGLQFLFEYFSETQRNKGNFPGRFSGRQFSNSRSEMNVSTLELGDSALYLCASNRGQGPRETQYFGPGTRLLVL.

The chain couples TRBV18 to TRBJ2-7; D gene ambiguous. CDR1 is KGHSH, CDR2 LQKENI, per germline. The CDR3 spans 14 residues. V was trimmed by 0 bases and J by 1 base, leaving 7 bases between them. The CDR3 loop is CASSPPVISYEQYF. CDR3 nucleotides: TGTGCCAGCTCACCACCGGTTATATCCTACGAGCAGTACTTC. Looking up the rest from reference TRBV18 and TRBJ2-7 gives the full variable domain: NAGVMQNPRHLVRRRGQEARLRCSPMKGHSHVYWYRQLPEEGLKFMVYLQKENIIDESGMPKERFSAEFPKEGPSILRIQQVVRGDSAAYFCASSPPVISYEQYFGPGTRLTVT.

V is TRBV7-2 and J is TRBJ2-7; 7 bases align to TRBD2. Germline V CDR1 and CDR2: SGHTA, FQGNSA. The CDR3 consists of 14 residues. V gave up 1 base and J gave up 3 bases; unmatched junction bases: 3. This CDR3 reads CASSLGGTNYEQYF. The CDR3 region has the DNA TGTGCCAGCAGCTTAGGGGGGACTAACTACGAGCAGTACTTC.

The rearrangement uses TRBV5-1 and TRBJ2-2; tentative D call: TRBD1 (5 bases). The CDR3 runs to 14 residues. V dropped 8 bases and J dropped 5 bases, with 16 bases sitting between them. CDR1 is SGHRS and CDR2 is YFSETQ in the germline V gene. CDR3 nucleotide sequence: TGCGCCAGTTGTTGGGGCCAGGGTACCGGGGAGCTGTTTTTT. This sequence encodes CASCWGQGTGELFF.

The chain is built from TRBV6-6 and TRBJ2-7; weak D call: TRBD2 (5 bases). The germline CDR1 and CDR2 sequences are MNHNY and SVGAGI (reference sequence). The ends were cut back, 0 bases at V and 0 bases at J, with 6 bases in the middle. The CDR3 extends over 14 amino acids. The CDR3, as DNA: TGTGCCAGCAGTTACTCCACTAGCTCCTACGAGCAGTACTTC. Amino acid sequence: CASSYSTSSYEQYF.

The chain uses TRBV27 and TRBJ1-2; TRBD1 matches 10 bases. CDR1 is MNHEY and CDR2 is SMNVEV in the germline V gene (reference sequence). J was trimmed by 2 bases and V by 6 bases; bases with no gene match: 3. CDR3 length: 14 residues. DNA for the CDR3: TGTGCCAGCAGGGGGACAGGGGTGAACTATGGCTACACCTTC. Protein sequence: CASRGTGVNYGYTF.

The chain combines TRBV7-9 with TRBJ2-7, with 9 bases that match TRBD1. CDR3 length: 14 residues. Germline V gene lookup returns CDR1 SEHNR and CDR2 FQNEAQ (reference sequence). With V trimmed by 3 bases and J by 4 bases, 4 bases remained unmatched. CDR3: CASSFTGQGYEQYF. CDR3 sequence (DNA): TGTGCCAGCAGCTTCACGGGACAGGGTTACGAGCAGTACTTC. The variable domain in full, with the rest retrieved from reference TRBV7-9 and TRBJ2-7, is DTGVSQNPRHKITKRGQNVTFRCDPISEHNRLYWYRQTLGQGPEFLTYFQNEAQLEKSRLLSDRFSAERPKGSFSTLEIQRTEQGDSAMYLCASSFTGQGYEQYFGPGTRLTVT.

The chain employs TRBV6-5 and TRBJ2-5; either TRBD1 or TRBD2 may fit D (5 bases each). Between the trimmed V and J ends, which lost 6 bases and 5 bases, there was a span of 7 bases. The length of the CDR3 is 11 residues. Per the germline V gene, CDR1 is MNHEY and CDR2 is SVGAGI. The CDR3 loop reads CASRGVETQYF. The CDR3 bases are TGTGCCAGCAGGGGGGTTGAGACCCAGTACTTC.

This rearrangement joins TRBV6-1 to TRBJ2-1; maybe TRBD2 (5 bases). The germline V and J ends were trimmed by 3 bases and 7 bases, with 13 bases remaining between them. The CDR3 has 14 residues. The germline gives CDR1 MNHNS, CDR2 SASEGT. CDR3 protein: CASSDEGYRNEQFF. The CDR3 nucleotides are TGTGCCAGCAGTGACGAGGGATATAGGAATGAGCAGTTCTTC.

The chain combines TRBV5-1 with TRBJ2-3; 7 bases agree with TRBD1. V lost 0 bases, J lost 5 bases, and 12 bases stayed unmatched. CDR1 SGHRS and CDR2 YFSETQ come from the germline V gene. The CDR3 is 17 residues long. This CDR3 is CASSLAVSTGAGDTQYF. DNA of the CDR3: TGCGCCAGCAGCTTGGCGGTGTCTACAGGGGCCGGAGATACGCAGTATTTT.

The CDR3 sequence is CASRRGVGDSRFEQYF. The CDR3 DNA sequence: TGTGCCAGCAGGAGGGGTGTGGGAGACAGTCGATTCGAGCAGTACTTC. The V gene is TRBV7-9, the J gene TRBJ2-7; D may be TRBD1 or TRBD2 (5 bases each). Trimming left V 6 bases short and J 6 bases short, with 24 bases between. This CDR3 contains 16 residues. CDR1 is SEHNR, CDR2 FQNEAQ, per germline (reference sequence).

The rearrangement links TRBV11-2 to TRBJ2-2, with unresolved D. Between the trimmed V and J ends, which lost 4 bases and 2 bases, there was a span of 11 bases. CDR3 size: 15 residues. Germline V gene sequence: CDR1 SGHAT, CDR2 FQNNGV. CDR3: CASSSKTPNTGELFF. The CDR3 DNA reads as TGTGCCAGCAGCTCAAAGACTCCTAACACCGGGGAGCTGTTTTTT.

This sequence joins TRBV19 and TRBJ2-7, with 8 bases aligning to TRBD1. Germline CDR1 is LNHDA and CDR2 is SQIVND (reference sequence). This CDR3 is 14 amino acids long. Trimming took 4 bases from V and 9 from J; bases not matched to a gene: 11. This CDR3 is CASSTGQAPVRQYF. Written as DNA, the CDR3 is TGTGCCAGTAGTACGGGACAGGCCCCCGTTAGGCAGTACTTC. The full variable domain, with the rest looked up from reference TRBV19 and TRBJ2-7, is DGGITQSPKYLFRKEGQNVTLSCEQNLNHDAMYWYRQDPGQGLRLIYYSQIVNDFQKGDIAEGYSVSREKKESFPLTVTSAQKNPTAFYLCASSTGQAPVRQYFGPGTRLTVT.

This sequence joins TRBV28 and TRBJ2-5; D ambiguous. This CDR3 has 12 amino acids. Germline CDR1 and CDR2: MDHEN and SYDVKM. Trimming left V 1 base short and J 4 bases short, with 4 bases between. The CDR3 loop is CASSLSLETQYF. CDR3 DNA: TGTGCCAGCAGTTTATCTCTAGAGACCCAGTACTTC.

J is TRBJ2-1 and V is TRBV9; D unresolved. The CDR3 is 14 residues long. Germline-derived CDR1 and CDR2 are SGDLS and YYNGEE. Between the trimmed V and J ends, which lost 0 bases and 4 bases, there was a span of 8 bases. CDR3 nucleotide sequence: TGTGCCAGCAGCGTAGTGGGTCTATACAATGAGCAGTTCTTC. Translation: CASSVVGLYNEQFF.

In its sample, this clone was seen once. The V and J genes are TRBV6-5 and TRBJ1-6; TRBD1 agrees at 7 bases. CDR3 length equals 14 residues. Per the germline V gene, CDR1 is MNHEY and CDR2 is SVGAGI. J gave up 7 bases and V 5 bases, and 5 bases lay outside the gene matches. CDR3 in DNA: TGTGCCAGCAGTGCGGGACAGCTGAATTCACCCCTCCACTTT. Translating gives CASSAGQLNSPLHF.